These 10 T cell receptor beta chains were sequenced from one sample in a study of shared T cell receptors in the human thymus (dated by TCRdb to about 2021). The library was made by the immunoSEQ multiplex PCR assay. In its TCRdb copy, this immuneACCESS table keeps in-frame sequences only and misses some clones. Where compared with another copy, unresolved V genes explain less than half of these, and the others have no known cause. The sample table contains some 400,000 clones; only one count was recorded for roughly 94% of them. The ten largest make up around 0.019% of the sample. Sequencing input: thymocytes. These receptors originate from a human donor.

This clone was seen a handful of times. V usage is TRBV15 and J usage is TRBJ2-6; the D is unclear. Deletions cut 5 bases from V and 4 bases from J, with 12 bases between. Germline assignment: CDR1 LNHNV and CDR2 YYDKDF (reference sequence). The CDR3 loop spans 15 amino acids. The CDR3 nucleotides are TGTGCCACCAGCGGAAGGCAACCCGGGGCCAACGTCCTGACTTTC. Protein product: CATSGRQPGANVLTF.

This chain uses TRBV7-6 with TRBJ2-1, with 13 bases that match TRBD2. CDR3 length: 16 amino acids. Looked up from germline, CDR1 is SGHVS and CDR2 is FNYEAQ. V gave up 4 bases and J gave up 10 bases; unmatched junction bases: 10. CDR3 loop: CASSCTGTSGTEEQFF. The CDR3 coding sequence is TGTGCCAGCAGCTGCACCGGGACTAGCGGGACGGAAGAGCAGTTCTTC.

This chain links TRBV28 with TRBJ1-4; possibly TRBD1 for D (5 bases). The CDR3 is 15 residues long. V lost 2 bases and J lost 3, with 10 bases in between. Germline lookup yields CDR1 MDHEN and CDR2 SYDVKM. CDR3 loop: CASSLRDGANEKLFF. CDR3 bases: TGTGCCAGCAGTTTAAGGGACGGGGCTAATGAAAAACTGTTTTTT.

The gene calls are TRBV7-2 and TRBJ2-7; D might be TRBD1 (5 bases). This CDR3 is built from 14 residues. Trimming left V 0 bases short and J 3 bases short, with 9 bases between. Per germline, CDR1 SGHTA and CDR2 FQGNSA. CDR3 sequence (DNA): TGTGCCAGCAGCTTAGCGACAGCAAGCTACGAGCAGTACTTC. Its translation: CASSLATASYEQYF. Looking up the rest from reference TRBV7-2 and TRBJ2-7 gives the full variable domain: GAGVSQSPSNKVTEKGKDVELRCDPISGHTALYWYRQSLGQGLEFLIYFQGNSAPDKSGLPSDRFSAERTGGSVSTLTIQRTQQEDSAVYLCASSLATASYEQYFGPGTRLTVT.

The chain recombines TRBV14 with TRBJ1-1; D remains unclear. Germline V gene lookup returns CDR1 SGHDN and CDR2 FVKESK. The V and J ends lost 2 bases and 0 bases respectively, with 1 base between them. The CDR3 is 12 amino acids. CDR3 loop: CASSQLNTEAFF. In DNA form, the CDR3 reads TGTGCCAGCAGCCAACTGAACACTGAAGCTTTCTTT.

V usage is TRBV27 and J usage is TRBJ2-2; tentative D call: TRBD2 (6 bases). This CDR3 contains 14 residues. V dropped 6 bases and J dropped 6 bases, with 14 bases sitting between them. Germline V CDR1 and CDR2: MNHEY, SMNVEV (reference sequence). The CDR3 spells CASRGDWGAGELFF. CDR3 nucleotide sequence: TGTGCCAGCAGGGGGGACTGGGGCGCCGGGGAGCTGTTTTTT.

The chain uses TRBV27 and TRBJ1-5, with D possibly being TRBD1 (6 bases). The CDR3 consists of 12 residues. Germline V gives CDR1 MNHEY, CDR2 SMNVEV (reference sequence). Trimming stripped 8 bases from V and 3 bases from J, with 8 bases between. CDR3: CASWTDNQPQHF. The CDR3 DNA is TGTGCCAGCTGGACAGACAATCAGCCCCAGCATTTT.

The chain employs TRBV11-2 and TRBJ2-1, with a tentative D call TRBD2 (6 bases). V dropped 1 base and J dropped 3 bases, with 13 bases sitting between them. From germline, CDR1 is SGHAT and CDR2 FQNNGV. This CDR3 is 16 amino acids long. The CDR3 DNA reads TGTGCCAGCAGCTTAGTGGTGTCTAGCGTCTACAATGAGCAGTTCTTC. Residues: CASSLVVSSVYNEQFF.

CDR3 amino acids: CASSYRRGNTEAFF. CDR3 bases: TGTGCCAGCAGTTATCGCAGGGGGAACACTGAAGCTTTCTTT. J is TRBJ1-1 and V is TRBV6-5, with D perhaps TRBD1 (6 bases). This CDR3 is 14 amino acids long. In germline, CDR1 is MNHEY, CDR2 SVGAGI. V gave up 3 bases and J gave up 1 base, with 9 bases separating them.

The genes are TRBV10-3 and TRBJ2-7; D is undetermined. Between the trimmed V and J ends, which lost 4 bases and 7 bases, there was a span of 8 bases. Germline CDR1 reads ENHRY; CDR2 reads SYGVKD. This CDR3 comprises 11 residues. CDR3 nucleotide sequence: TGTGCCATCAGTGTGGGCCGGGAGCAGTACTTC. Protein product: CAISVGREQYF.